Sequencing of this T cell receptor beta chain was carried out in a study of cytomegalovirus exposure and HLA in healthy donors. The PCR employed 60 Vbeta primers together with 13 Jbeta primers. In the study's own analysis: In a later analysis, of some 80 million unique beta chains, around 11 million appeared in at least two donors. Sequencing used immunoSEQ multiplex PCR; TCRdb keeps in-frame clones, though not all of them. The V and J calls and clone size come from that table; D and trimming were worked out from the DNA. The sample gives 200,000 to 250,000 clones, approximately 90% of which show up once; more than 0.8% is in the top ten. The V end lost 6 bases, the J end lost 0 bases, and 18 bases lay between the germline ends. Germline V gene sequence: CDR1 SNHLY, CDR2 FYNNEI. This CDR3 region has 16 residues.

Material: PBMCs. V gene TRBV2 combines with J gene TRBJ2-7, with D possibly matching TRBD1 (5 bases). This clonotype was obtained from a woman aged 18-29 years in good health and CMV-seronegative. The CDR3 sequence is CASSDTGRESSYEQYF. CDR3 DNA sequence: TGTGCCAGCAGCGACACAGGCAGGGAAAGCTCCTACGAGCAGTACTTC.